These 25 T cell receptor beta chains were sequenced from one sample in a study of monozygotic twins with inflammatory bowel disease. TCRdb re-called the 5' RACE reads and shows each CDR3 protein once, DNA omitted. Found here are 95,000 to 110,000 distinct CDR3 sequences; the top ten clones hold approximately 2%. Material: blood. The receptors shown here come from a human donor with ulcerative colitis or Crohn's disease, or a healthy co-twin of an affected twin (not recorded which).

The V call is TRBV7-8, the J call TRBJ1-2; the D call from TCRdb, TRBD1, cannot be confirmed without DNA. This CDR3 region has 13 residues. The germline V gene encodes CDR1 SGHVS and CDR2 FQNEAQ. The CDR3 protein is CASSQGGLNGYTF.

The chain uses TRBV7-2 and TRBJ2-7; as DNA is missing, the TRBD1 call by TCRdb cannot be tested. Per germline, CDR1 SGHTA and CDR2 FQGNSA. The CDR3 contains 12 residues. The CDR3 spells CASSLTGLEQYF.

V usage is TRBV7-2 and J usage is TRBJ2-7; TCRdb outputs TRBD1, but without DNA this stays unchecked. This CDR3 has 15 amino acids. CDR1 and CDR2 from the germline V gene are SGHTA and FQGNSA. CDR3 sequence: CASSFGSQGSYEQYF. The variable domain in full, with the rest retrieved from reference TRBV7-2 and TRBJ2-7, is GAGVSQSPSNKVTEKGKDVELRCDPISGHTALYWYRQSLGQGLEFLIYFQGNSAPDKSGLPSDRFSAERTGGSVSTLTIQRTQQEDSAVYLCASSFGSQGSYEQYFGPGTRLTVT.

The chain employs TRBV20-1 and TRBJ1-6; as DNA is missing, the TRBD1 call by TCRdb cannot be tested. The germline V gene has CDR1 DFQATT and CDR2 SNEGSKA (reference sequence). There are 16 residues in the CDR3. The chain's CDR3 is CSAREGTRAYNSPLHF.

The gene calls are TRBV28 and TRBJ1-5. Germline V gives CDR1 MDHEN, CDR2 SYDVKM. The CDR3 sequence is 14 residues long. The CDR3 loop is CASSRGGGNQPQHF.

The rearrangement links TRBV5-1 to TRBJ1-4; as DNA is missing, the TRBD1 call by TCRdb cannot be tested. The germline gives CDR1 SGHRS, CDR2 YFSETQ. The CDR3 covers 19 residues. The CDR3 region is CASSFSPKSTGQVGEKLFF.

The chain is built from TRBV28 and TRBJ2-1; the TCRdb call, TRBD1, lacks DNA for checking. The germline CDR1 and CDR2 sequences are MDHEN and SYDVKM. CDR3 length: 14 residues. CDR3 residues: CASKGQVPYNEQFF.

CDR3 loop: CASTAMIGKLEAFF. The chain recombines TRBV19 with TRBJ1-1. Germline V gene sequence: CDR1 LNHDA, CDR2 SQIVND (reference sequence). The CDR3 spans 14 residues.

The genes are TRBV11-2 and TRBJ2-1; absent DNA, TCRdb's TRBD1 call cannot be checked. CDR1 is SGHAT and CDR2 is FQNNGV in the germline V gene. This CDR3 has 17 amino acids. CDR3 sequence reads: CASSLGRGGRGHNEQFF.

The chain combines TRBV3-1 with TRBJ2-1; the D call of TRBD2 rests on TCRdb alone, since no DNA is present to check it. CDR1 LGHDT and CDR2 YNNKEL come from the germline V gene (reference sequence). The CDR3 has 16 residues. The CDR3 protein is CASSQLPSGRLNEQFF.

This sequence joins TRBV30 and TRBJ2-7; with no DNA, the TCRdb D assignment of TRBD1 cannot be verified. The CDR3 is 14 residues long. Germline V gene data show CDR1 as GTSNPN and CDR2 as SVGIG (reference sequence). CDR3 sequence reads: CAWSVSRGDNEQYF.

This sequence joins TRBV28 and TRBJ2-5. The CDR3 is 13 residues long. Germline V CDR1 and CDR2: MDHEN, SYDVKM. CDR3 sequence: CASSLSSLETQYF.

The chain joins TRBV4-2 to TRBJ1-6; the D call from TCRdb, TRBD1, cannot be confirmed without DNA. Germline V gives CDR1 LGHNA, CDR2 YNFKEQ. CDR3 length: 15 amino acids. Here the CDR3 reads CASGTGQAGNSPLHF.

CDR3 residues: CASSLVGGARPGELFF. The V gene is TRBV5-1, the J gene TRBJ2-2; with no DNA, the TCRdb D assignment of TRBD1 cannot be verified. In germline, CDR1 is SGHRS, CDR2 YFSETQ. The CDR3 covers 16 residues.

The gene calls are TRBV28 and TRBJ2-7; the TRBD1 assignment by TCRdb is unverifiable without DNA. The CDR3 length is 15 residues. Germline V lookup: CDR1 MDHEN, CDR2 SYDVKM. The CDR3 loop is CASSSPEWAGYEQYF.

The chain employs TRBV29-1 and TRBJ1-1; TCRdb proposes TRBD1, but this gene call is untestable without DNA. This CDR3 contains 15 residues. Per germline, CDR1 SQVTM and CDR2 ANQGSEA. The CDR3 is CSVEGLDRQNTEAFF. Using reference TRBV29-1 and TRBJ1-1 for the parts outside the CDR3, the full variable domain is SAVISQKPSRDICQRGTSLTIQCQVDSQVTMMFWYRQQPGQSLTLIATANQGSEATYESGFVIDKFPISRPNLTFSTLTVSNMSPEDSSIYLCSVEGLDRQNTEAFFGQGTRLTVV.

The chain has TRBV19 and TRBJ2-7; lacking DNA, the TRBD1 call made by TCRdb goes unchecked. CDR3 length: 15 amino acids. CDR1 is LNHDA and CDR2 is SQIVND in the germline V gene (reference sequence). The CDR3: CASSIVGESLLEQYF. Based on the CDR3 plus reference TRBV19 and TRBJ2-7, the full variable domain is DGGITQSPKYLFRKEGQNVTLSCEQNLNHDAMYWYRQDPGQGLRLIYYSQIVNDFQKGDIAEGYSVSREKKESFPLTVTSAQKNPTAFYLCASSIVGESLLEQYFGPGTRLTVT.

V and J are TRBV20-1 and TRBJ2-4; as DNA is missing, the TRBD1 call by TCRdb cannot be tested. CDR3 size: 18 residues. CDR1 DFQATT and CDR2 SNEGSKA come from the germline V gene (reference sequence). The CDR3 protein is CSAPTDRGGPFVKNIQYF.

The chain combines TRBV7-7 with TRBJ2-5; TCRdb's D call, TRBD2, is unchecked because there is no DNA. CDR1 and CDR2 from the germline V gene are SSHAT and FNYEAQ (reference sequence). CDR3 length equals 14 residues. The CDR3 here is CASSLGGGGKTQYF.

The rearrangement joins TRBV20-1 to TRBJ2-5; no DNA is available, so the TRBD1 call from TCRdb remains unchecked. Looked up from germline, CDR1 is DFQATT and CDR2 is SNEGSKA (reference sequence). This CDR3 region has 14 residues. The CDR3 is CSAPGQINQETQYF.

The chain has TRBV29-1 and TRBJ1-2; TCRdb's D call, TRBD1, is unchecked because there is no DNA. Germline loops: CDR1 SQVTM, CDR2 ANQGSEA. This CDR3 is built from 11 residues. CDR3: CSAWDSYGYTF.

The V gene is TRBV29-1, the J gene TRBJ2-1; TCRdb selects TRBD1, and the lack of DNA leaves this call unchecked. CDR1 SQVTM and CDR2 ANQGSEA come from the germline V gene. This CDR3 region has 12 residues. CDR3 sequence: CSVVQGNNEQFF.

The chain joins TRBV10-2 to TRBJ1-1. The V gene's germline CDR1 is WSHSY and CDR2 SAAADI. This CDR3 comprises 17 residues. The CDR3: CATGGGNGARENTEAFF.

J is TRBJ2-7 and V is TRBV10-3; TCRdb lists TRBD2, though no DNA is available to test this call. Germline CDR1 reads ENHRY; CDR2 reads SYGVKD. The CDR3 sequence is 18 residues long. CDR3 loop: CAISGTTLGLAGGGEQYF.

V gene TRBV6-5 combines with J gene TRBJ2-3. From germline, CDR1 is MNHEY and CDR2 SVGAGI. CDR3 size: 16 residues. CDR3 sequence: CASSYSSGLSTDTQYF.